A selection of T cell receptor beta chains follows, all from one sample in a study of cytomegalovirus exposure and HLA in healthy donors. Here immunoSEQ multiplex PCR was the method, and the copy in TCRdb shows in-frame clones only, minus some. Altogether 100,000 to 150,000 clones are present, over 70% being singletons, with the ten largest covering under 9.5%. Specimen: PBMCs. Receptors were obtained from a woman between 50 and 59 years old in good health and CMV-seropositive. CDR3s include the opening cysteine and the closing phenylalanine or tryptophan. D genes are given only for firm matches. Size is omitted from some rows. Given values are once, few, many or a class for expanded clones.

NA | TRBJ2-5 | TRBV4-3 | NA | CASSQDTGRGETQYF | TGCGCCAGCAGCCAAGACACAGGGAGAGGGGAGACCCAGTACTTC
NA | TRBJ2-7 | TRBV6-6 | TRBD1 | CASSDPGQGSNEQYF | TGTGCCAGCAGTGATCCGGGACAGGGCTCTAACGAGCAGTACTTC
once | TRBJ2-7 | TRBV6-1 | NA | CASRPGSSGEQYF | TGTGCCAGCCGGCCGGGGTCCTCTGGTGAGCAGTACTTC
NA | TRBJ2-3 | TRBV4-1 | NA | CASSQDIRDTQYF | TGCGCCAGCAGCCAAGATATCCGTGATACGCAGTATTTT
NA | TRBJ2-7 | TRBV6-5 | TRBD2 | CASSAPGLIYEQYF | TGTGCCAGCAGTGCGCCGGGACTAATTTACGAGCAGTACTTC
few | TRBJ1-6 | TRBV28 | NA | CASNPVQGENSPLHF | TGTGCCAGCAATCCTGTACAGGGAGAGAATTCACCCCTCCACTTT
NA | TRBJ1-2 | TRBV27 | TRBD1 | CASSFLQGDYGYTF | TGTGCCAGCAGTTTTCTACAGGGGGACTATGGCTACACCTTC
NA | TRBJ1-1 | TRBV2 | NA | CASSYPQALDTEAFF | TGTGCCAGCAGTTACCCCCAAGCCTTGGACACTGAAGCTTTCTTT
NA | TRBJ1-2 | TRBV2 | NA | CASSPTGGYTF | TGTGCCAGCAGCCCGACGGGAGGCTACACCTTC
once | TRBJ2-2 | TRBV4-2 | NA | CASSPWGAGEREELFF | TGTGCCAGCAGCCCGTGGGGGGCGGGGGAAAGGGAGGAGCTGTTTTTT
few | TRBJ2-1 | TRBV2 | TRBD1 | CASRGQGDRSYNEQFF | TGTGCCAGCAGGGGGCAAGGGGACAGGTCCTACAATGAGCAGTTCTTC
NA | TRBJ2-5 | TRBV27 | TRBD2 | CASSPLAGGYETQYF | TGTGCCAGCAGTCCCCTGGCGGGGGGTTATGAGACCCAGTACTTC
NA | TRBJ2-2 | TRBV19 | TRBD2 | CASSKRGGRFGELFF | TGTGCCAGTAGTAAGCGGGGGGGCCGTTTCGGGGAGCTGTTTTTT
NA | TRBJ2-7 | TRBV11-2 | TRBD1 | CASSFTRQGYEQYF | TGTGCCAGCAGCTTCACAAGACAGGGCTACGAGCAGTACTTC
once | TRBJ2-7 | TRBV6-5 | TRBD1 | CASSYSTGDFYEQYF | TGTGCCAGCAGTTACTCGACAGGGGACTTCTACGAGCAGTACTTC
NA | TRBJ2-6 | TRBV27 | TRBD1 | CASSPRDRGVTSSGANVLTF | TGTGCCAGCAGTCCCCGGGACAGGGGCGTTACTAGCTCTGGGGCCAACGTCCTGACTTTC
NA | TRBJ2-7 | TRBV19 | NA | CASSISAAAYEQYF | TGTGCCAGTAGTATATCGGCGGCAGCCTACGAGCAGTACTTC
few | TRBJ1-1 | TRBV7-8 | TRBD1 | CASSRQGPMTNTEAFF | TGTGCCAGCAGCCGACAGGGCCCCATGACGAACACTGAAGCTTTCTTT
NA | TRBJ2-3 | TRBV29-1 | NA | CSVEVGGVADTQYF | TGCAGCGTTGAAGTTGGAGGGGTCGCAGATACGCAGTATTTT
NA | TRBJ1-5 | TRBV12-5 | NA | CASGLVVRQANQPQHF | TGTGCTAGTGGTTTGGTAGTAAGGCAGGCTAATCAGCCCCAGCATTTT
NA | TRBJ2-3 | TRBV10-3 | TRBD2 | CAIRGTSGARGDTQYF | TGTGCCATCAGGGGGACTAGCGGGGCCAGAGGTGATACGCAGTATTTT
few | TRBJ2-1 | TRBV7-3 | TRBD2 | CASSQAGGLQNEQFF | TGTGCCAGCAGTCAAGCGGGAGGGCTTCAGAATGAGCAGTTCTTC
NA | TRBJ1-2 | TRBV7-2 | NA | CASSSGSVNYGYTF | TGTGCCAGCAGCTCGGGGTCTGTCAACTATGGCTACACCTTC
NA | TRBJ1-2 | TRBV4-3 | NA | CASSQDNRGGVYGYTF | TGCGCCAGCAGCCAAGATAACCGGGGGGGCGTTTATGGCTACACCTTC
NA | TRBJ2-5 | TRBV6-1 | TRBD1 | CASNRGPQETQYF | TGTGCCAGCAACAGGGGGCCCCAAGAGACCCAGTACTTC
NA | TRBJ1-1 | TRBV6-5 | NA | CASSGRAGEAFF | TGTGCCAGCAGTGGACGGGCGGGTGAAGCTTTCTTT
NA | TRBJ2-3 | TRBV5-1 | NA | CASSLEASADTQYF | TGCGCCAGCAGCTTGGAGGCTAGCGCAGATACGCAGTATTTT
NA | TRBJ1-1 | TRBV7-9 | NA | CASSQGLTEAFF | TGTGCCAGCAGCCAAGGACTGACTGAAGCTTTCTTT
NA | TRBJ1-4 | TRBV11-2 | NA | CASSKDVRATNEKLFF | TGTGCCAGCAGCAAAGACGTCAGGGCAACTAATGAAAAACTGTTTTTT
NA | TRBJ2-1 | TRBV5-4 | NA | CASSLVGQDEQFF | TGTGCCAGCAGCTTGGTTGGTCAGGATGAGCAGTTCTTC
NA | TRBJ2-6 | TRBV30 | NA | CAWEGGAGANVLTF | TGTGCCTGGGAAGGTGGAGCTGGGGCCAACGTCCTGACTTTC
NA | TRBJ2-5 | TRBV9 | TRBD2 | CASSATSGTSETQYF | TGTGCCAGCAGCGCAACCTCCGGGACTAGTGAGACCCAGTACTTC
NA | TRBJ1-2 | TRBV7-9 | NA | CASSERGAGPPDYTF | TGTGCCAGCAGCGAACGAGGAGCGGGACCCCCAGACTACACCTTC
few | TRBJ2-7 | TRBV9 | TRBD2 | CASSVGSGAPYEQYF | TGTGCCAGCAGCGTAGGGAGCGGGGCCCCCTACGAGCAGTACTTC
few | TRBJ2-5 | TRBV11-3 | TRBD1 | CASSPGQGETQYF | TGTGCCAGCAGTCCCGGACAGGGAGAGACCCAGTACTTC
NA | TRBJ2-2 | TRBV12-5 | NA | CASGGAGTGELFF | TGTGCTAGTGGTGGGGCAGGAACCGGGGAGCTGTTTTTT
NA | TRBJ1-2 | TRBV7-9 | NA | CASSPGSFNYGYTF | TGTGCCAGCAGCCCGGGGTCCTTTAACTATGGCTACACCTTC
NA | TRBJ2-3 | TRBV30 | NA | CASTQGNTDTQYF | TGTGCCTCGACCCAGGGAAACACAGATACGCAGTATTTT
once | TRBJ2-2 | TRBV6-5 | NA | CASSSGGASRTGELFF | TGTGCCAGTAGTTCTGGGGGGGCGTCGAGGACCGGGGAGCTGTTTTTT
NA | TRBJ2-2 | TRBV5-6 | NA | CASSLLAAGELFF | TGTGCCAGCAGCTTGTTAGCTGCCGGGGAGCTGTTTTTT
NA | TRBJ1-4 | TRBV10-3 | NA | CAISETGNEKLFF | TGTGCCATCAGTGAAACAGGGAATGAAAAACTGTTTTTT
NA | TRBJ2-3 | TRBV7-2 | TRBD2 | CASSLNLAGGPSTQYF | TGTGCCAGCAGCTTAAATCTTGCGGGAGGGCCGAGTACGCAGTATTTT
once | TRBJ1-4 | TRBV7-9 | NA | CASSLSGPGGEKLFF | TGTGCCAGCAGCTTATCGGGACCCGGAGGGGAAAAACTGTTTTTT
NA | TRBJ1-1 | TRBV7-2 | NA | CASSREERDYTEAFF | TGTGCCAGCAGCCGGGAGGAGCGGGACTACACTGAAGCTTTCTTT
NA | TRBJ2-7 | TRBV18 | NA | CASSPYSSYEQYF | TGTGCCAGCTCACCATACAGTTCCTACGAGCAGTACTTC
NA | TRBJ2-7 | TRBV5-5 | NA | CASSFSTSLYEQYF | TGTGCCAGCAGCTTTAGTACTAGTTTATACGAGCAGTACTTC
NA | TRBJ2-7 | TRBV13 | TRBD2 | CASSSSGSGSYEQYF | TGTGCCAGCAGCTCCTCGGGTAGCGGGAGTTACGAGCAGTACTTC
NA | TRBJ2-7 | TRBV29-1 | TRBD2 | CSAGLAGYEQYF | TGCAGCGCCGGACTAGCGGGCTACGAGCAGTACTTC
NA | TRBJ2-1 | TRBV2 | NA | CASSARLVRNEQFF | TGTGCCAGCAGTGCCCGGCTAGTTCGCAATGAGCAGTTCTTC